The clone carrying this TCR beta chain was recorded a few times. V lost 0 bases, J lost 5 bases, and 10 bases stayed unmatched. Germline CDR1 reads MDHEN; CDR2 reads SYDVKM. The CDR3 runs to 16 residues. This record comes from a study of T-cell reconstitution after alpha-beta-depleted transplantation in children. During its preparation, the TCRbeta library received unique molecular identifiers. TCRdb used MiXCR to reprocess the PCR reads, holding one entry per CDR3 protein. The repertoire holds 800,000 to 1,000,000 distinct CDR3 sequences, with about 29% as singletons. The specimen comprised PBMCs, mostly from graft donor cells, sampled 360 days after TCRalphabeta/CD19-depleted stem cell transplant. This TCR was sampled from a boy younger than two who had a stem cell transplant for SCID, so the T cells may come from the graft donor. The chain recombines TRBV28 with TRBJ2-7; 7 bases are a match to TRBD2. CDR3 amino acids: CASSLWAGLGGNEQYF. CDR3 nucleotide sequence: TGTGCCAGCAGTTTATGGGCGGGCCTCGGGGGGAACGAGCAGTACTTC. The entire variable domain, with the rest obtained from reference TRBV28 and TRBJ2-7, is as follows: DVKVTQSSRYLVKRTGEKVFLECVQDMDHENMFWYRQDPGLGLRLIYFSYDVKMKEKGDIPEGYSVSREKKERFSLILESASTNQTSMYLCASSLWAGLGGNEQYFGPGTRLTVT.